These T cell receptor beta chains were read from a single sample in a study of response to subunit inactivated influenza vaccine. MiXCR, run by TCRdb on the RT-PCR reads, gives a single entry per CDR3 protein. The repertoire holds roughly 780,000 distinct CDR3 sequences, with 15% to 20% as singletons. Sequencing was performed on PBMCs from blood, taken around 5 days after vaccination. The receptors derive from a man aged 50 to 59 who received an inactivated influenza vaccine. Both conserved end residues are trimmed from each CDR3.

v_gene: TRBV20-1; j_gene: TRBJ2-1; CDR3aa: SARAPLAGNNEQF
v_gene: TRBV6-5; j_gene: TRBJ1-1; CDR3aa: ASSYFAGTGVLRTEAF
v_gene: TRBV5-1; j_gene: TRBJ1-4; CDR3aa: ASSPLGTDNEKLF
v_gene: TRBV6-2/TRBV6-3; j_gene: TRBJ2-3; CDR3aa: ASSYSSGRPRKNTDTQY
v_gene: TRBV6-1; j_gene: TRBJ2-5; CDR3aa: ASNPGQETQY
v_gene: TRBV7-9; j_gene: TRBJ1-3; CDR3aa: ASSPRGSSGNTIY
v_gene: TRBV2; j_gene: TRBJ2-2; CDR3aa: ASKGASGTGELF
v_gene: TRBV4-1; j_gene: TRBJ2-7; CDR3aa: ASSPQWDASYEQY
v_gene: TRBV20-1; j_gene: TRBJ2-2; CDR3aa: SAARTGRDTGELF
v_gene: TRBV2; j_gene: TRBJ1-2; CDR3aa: ASSEATQRGTGYT
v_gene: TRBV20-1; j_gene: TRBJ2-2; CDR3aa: SARDNRDTGELF
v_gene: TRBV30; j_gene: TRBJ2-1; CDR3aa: AWSGHQQGQKVNEQF
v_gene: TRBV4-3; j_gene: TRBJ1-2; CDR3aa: ASSQGRGRFGYGYT
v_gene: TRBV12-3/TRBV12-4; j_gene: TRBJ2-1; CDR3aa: ASSRGSGNEQF
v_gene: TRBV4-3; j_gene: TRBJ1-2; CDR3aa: ASSQVGRDRNYGYT
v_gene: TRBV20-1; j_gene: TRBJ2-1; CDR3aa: SARPRGPEQF
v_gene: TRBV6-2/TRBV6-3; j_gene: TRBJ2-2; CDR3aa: ASAAIKATGELF
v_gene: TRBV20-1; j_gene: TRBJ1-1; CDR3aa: SAGGNTEAF
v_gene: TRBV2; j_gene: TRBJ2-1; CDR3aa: ASSTQHQLAP
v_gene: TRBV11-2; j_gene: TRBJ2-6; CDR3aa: ASRPPGLGDSGANVLT
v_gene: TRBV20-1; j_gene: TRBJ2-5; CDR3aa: SARRGGQGTETQY
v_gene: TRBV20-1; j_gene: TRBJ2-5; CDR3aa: SSSGTIKYREETQY
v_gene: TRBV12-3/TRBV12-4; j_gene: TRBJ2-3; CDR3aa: ATLQGGTRTDTQY
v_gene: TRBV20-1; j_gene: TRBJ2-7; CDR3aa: SARPLAGGPYEQY
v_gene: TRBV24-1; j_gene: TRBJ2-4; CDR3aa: ATSDFGQNIQY
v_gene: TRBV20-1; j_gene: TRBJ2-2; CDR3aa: SAKNWDRGSGELF
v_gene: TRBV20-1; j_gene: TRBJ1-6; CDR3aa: SARESNSPLH
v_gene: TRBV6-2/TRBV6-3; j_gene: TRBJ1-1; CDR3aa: ASTWNTEAF
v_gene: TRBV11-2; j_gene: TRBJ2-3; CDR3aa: ASSPQTRTSGSTDTQY
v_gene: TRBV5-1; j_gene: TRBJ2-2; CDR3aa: ASSLGQFTGELF
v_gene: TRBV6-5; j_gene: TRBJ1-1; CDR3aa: ASSYKSNTEAF
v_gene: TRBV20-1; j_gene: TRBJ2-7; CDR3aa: SALPSATYEQY
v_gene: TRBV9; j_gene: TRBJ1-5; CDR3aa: ASSVGSVNQPQH
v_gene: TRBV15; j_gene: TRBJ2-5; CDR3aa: ATRSEQETQY
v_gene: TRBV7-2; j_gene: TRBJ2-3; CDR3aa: ASSGWGATDTQY
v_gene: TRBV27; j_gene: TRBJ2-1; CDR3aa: ASSSPRGSGRAGSYNEQF
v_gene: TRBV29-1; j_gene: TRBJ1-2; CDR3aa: SVEDPYYGYT
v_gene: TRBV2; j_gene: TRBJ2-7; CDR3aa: ASSGDRDPEQY